This T cell receptor (beta chain) appears in the sequencing data of a study of cytomegalovirus exposure and HLA in healthy donors. The CDR3 totals 17 residues. Trimming took 0 bases from V and 8 from J, leaving 23 bases between them. Germline CDR1 reads SGHRS; CDR2 reads YFSETQ. Whole-study results and caveats: Per published accounts, TCR beta sequences correctly predicted the HLA-A and HLA-B alleles of most subjects. According to reports, the classifier identified cytomegalovirus status with high specificity and sensitivity.

The primer mix had 60 Vbeta and 13 Jbeta primers. TCRdb keeps only in-frame clones here, not all; method: immunoSEQ multiplex PCR. The sample lists roughly 110,000 clones; 70% to 85% were seen once. At sampling all donors were nominally healthy, likely with unrecorded immune exposures. Points on this clone: Its matching antigen is unknown. The identical CDR3 is also encoded by other nucleotide sequences in the sample.

V and J are TRBV5-1 and TRBJ1-1; D remains ambiguous. This TCR came from a woman between 18 and 29 years old in good health and CMV-seronegative. Sequencing used PBMCs. The CDR3 nucleotides are TGCGCCAGCAGCTTGGCCCCCTCGGGTGGAATAGCACTCGAAGCTTTCTTT. Residues: CASSLAPSGGIALEAFF.